This TCR beta chain appears in the sequencing data of a study of blood T cell repertoires in COVID-19. Germline CDR1 SGHNT, CDR2 YYREEE (reference sequence). Trimming took 6 bases from V and 5 from J; bases not matched to a gene: 9. The CDR3 sequence is 14 residues long. The authors' processing: Amplification with reference gene primers provided the estimates of nucleated cell counts. Measured with immunoSEQ multiplex PCR; TCRdb has only the in-frame clones, and not every one. V, J and clone size are those of that table, while D and trimming were read from the DNA. The sample includes roughly 200,000 clones, about 89% seen only once; the top ten take around 7%. This clone was seen only a few times.

The receptor was isolated from a man aged 40-55 years with acute or convalescent COVID-19. J is TRBJ2-7 and V is TRBV5-4, with 9 positions matching TRBD2. The sequencing input was peripheral blood. CDR3 sequence: CASTRGLARDEQYF. In DNA, the CDR3 is TGTGCCAGCACCAGGGGACTAGCCCGCGACGAGCAGTACTTC.